The 8 T cell receptor beta chains presented below share a single source sample, sequenced in a study of blood T cell repertoires in COVID-19. The repertoire was sequenced with immunoSEQ multiplex PCR; TCRdb's copy has only in-frame clones and lacks some. The sample includes under 200,000 clones, approximately 88% of them seen just once. Sequencing input: PBMCs or T cells enriched from blood (not recorded which). Receptors were obtained from a woman aged 55-70 years who had recovered from COVID-19.

In nucleotides, the CDR3 is TGTGCCAGCAGTGGAGACAGGGACAACGAGCAGTACTTC. It yields the protein CASSGDRDNEQYF. The chain uses TRBV2 and TRBJ2-7, with TRBD1 matching over 7 bases. This CDR3 comprises 13 residues. Germline V gene sequence: CDR1 SNHLY, CDR2 FYNNEI. V was pared by 4 bases and J by 5 bases, with 5 bases of the junction left unmatched.

The chain has TRBV19 and TRBJ2-7; D unresolved. Deletions cut 4 bases from V and 0 bases from J, with 7 bases between. CDR1 and CDR2 (germline): LNHDA, SQIVND (reference sequence). This CDR3 has 13 amino acids. CDR3 protein: CASSTIHSYEQYF. The CDR3 DNA is TGTGCCAGTAGTACAATCCACTCCTACGAGCAGTACTTC.

This chain uses TRBV2 with TRBJ2-1, with 10 nucleotides matching TRBD2. Germline CDR1 reads SNHLY; CDR2 reads FYNNEI. The V and J ends lost 0 bases and 15 bases, in that order; junction bases with no gene match: 8. This CDR3 comprises 14 residues. The CDR3: CASSEARSGRALFF. The DNA of the CDR3 is TGTGCCAGCAGTGAAGCCCGGAGCGGGAGGGCTTTGTTCTTC.

This clone is a singleton in its sample. V is TRBV6-5 and J is TRBJ1-6; D remains ambiguous. Germline V gives CDR1 MNHEY, CDR2 SVGAGI. The V end lost 6 bases, the J end lost 10 bases, and 13 bases lay between the germline ends. The CDR3 extends over 13 amino acids. The CDR3 bases are TGTGCCAGCAGCTTCTGGGCGTCCTCACCCCTCCACTTT. This gives the protein CASSFWASSPLHF.

DNA of the CDR3: TGCGCCAGCAGCTCTGGAGAGACAGTCTCAAGAGAGACCCAGTACTTC. Translation: CASSSGETVSRETQYF. This sequence joins TRBV5-1 and TRBJ2-5, with a tentative D call TRBD1 (5 bases). CDR1 is SGHRS, CDR2 YFSETQ, per germline. The CDR3 consists of 16 residues. Trimming removed 3 bases from V and 4 bases from J, with 19 bases in between.

The chain carries TRBV5-1 and TRBJ1-2; no definite D call. Trimming cost V 4 bases and J 7 bases, with 20 bases left between them. This CDR3 comprises 15 residues. Germline CDR1 SGHRS, CDR2 YFSETQ. CDR3 loop: CASSLSEGRYGGYTF. The CDR3, as DNA: TGCGCCAGCAGCCTATCGGAGGGCCGGTACGGTGGCTACACCTTC.

The J gene is TRBJ1-6, the V gene TRBV6-2 or TRBV6-3, with unresolved D. Germline V lookup: CDR1 MNHEY, CDR2 SVGEGT. Trimming stripped 2 bases from V and 7 bases from J, with 12 bases between. This CDR3 region has 15 residues. CDR3 sequence reads: CASSYGQAPNSPLHF. CDR3 bases: TGTGCCAGCAGTTACGGTCAGGCCCCGAATTCACCCCTCCACTTT.

The table lists this clone with a few counts. This sequence joins TRBV28 and TRBJ2-1; 10 bases align to TRBD2. The CDR3 spans 13 residues. Germline CDR1 is MDHEN and CDR2 is SYDVKM. The trim removed 6 bases at V and 11 bases at J, leaving 7 bases unmatched. CDR3: CASRPQTSGKQFF. The CDR3 nucleotides read TGTGCCAGCAGGCCTCAAACTAGCGGGAAGCAGTTCTTC.